This TCR beta chain was captured by sequencing in a study of beta chain features in type 1 diabetes. Expressed TCRB transcripts got sequenced, as all isolated RNA was reverse transcribed. Some clones are missing from TCRdb's copy, which holds only in-frame ones; the method was immunoSEQ multiplex PCR. The repertoire consists of around 250,000 clones, with 25% to 30% occurring once and the leading ten covering roughly 4%. Whole-study findings and limits: Healthy donors had naive, central memory and Treg TCRB repertoires that appeared less similar than those seen among patients. TCRB CDR3s were moderately but significantly shorter in Type 1 diabetes patients in all four CD4+ subsets. Patients with type 1 diabetes carried fewer insertions and had more deletions at their VDJ junctions.

V was pared by 1 base and J by 2 bases, with 4 bases between. This CDR3 has 13 residues. The germline CDR1 and CDR2 sequences are SGHTA and FQGNSA. Only a few counts were recorded for this clone. The antigen is not known. The sequence was collected from a man under 40 in good health. What was sequenced was central memory CD4+ T cells from blood. The V call is TRBV7-2, the J call TRBJ2-3; no clear D gene. Here the CDR3 DNA reads TGTGCCAGCAGCTTAGGCATCACAGATACGCAGTATTTT. As protein: CASSLGITDTQYF.